Following are 15 T cell receptor beta chains from one sample sequenced in a study of blood T cell repertoires in COVID-19. TCRdb's table, derived via immunoSEQ multiplex PCR, lists solely in-frame clones and lacks some. The data show just under 150,000 clones, around 83% seen once. Specimen: peripheral blood. These receptors came from a human donor with acute or convalescent COVID-19. The donor label of this sample is uncertain.

The chain is built from TRBV6-2 or TRBV6-3 and TRBJ1-4; a weak D match, TRBD1 (6 bases). CDR3 size: 16 residues. Trimming removed 5 bases at V and 11 bases at J, with 24 bases between. Per the germline V gene, CDR1 is MNHEY and CDR2 is SVGEGT. As DNA, the CDR3 is TGTGCCAGCAGTGCCGCGGGGGGCGCGATGTCTGGGAAACTGTTTTTT. Its translation: CASSAAGGAMSGKLFF.

The genes are TRBV9 and TRBJ2-2; D gene uncertain. The germline gives CDR1 SGDLS, CDR2 YYNGEE. Trimming took off 7 bases at V and 4 bases at J, with 17 bases between the two ends. This CDR3 spans 15 amino acids. The CDR3 DNA is TGTGCCAGCTCCGAGTTTGAGTCCGGCACCGGGGAGCTGTTTTTT. Its translation is CASSEFESGTGELFF.

This clone has more than one count but fewer than ten. This chain links TRBV21-1 with TRBJ1-5; the D call of TRBD1 is as the table states it, not checked on the DNA. TRBV21-1 is assigned pseudogene status. The CDR3 length is 15 residues. The CDR3 DNA sequence: TGTGCCAGCAGCGCCCCCCGGGACAGCCATCAGCCCCAGCATTTT. Its protein is CASSAPRDSHQPQHF.

J is TRBJ2-5 and V is TRBV3-1 (or the pseudogene TRBV3-2), with D maybe TRBD2 (5 bases). Trimming pared 1 base from V and 2 bases from J, leaving 14 bases between. The CDR3 runs to 16 residues. Germline V gene sequence: CDR1 LGHDT, CDR2 YNNKEL (reference sequence). The CDR3 DNA follows: TGTGCCAGCAGCCAAGCCCCGGGATTGGGACAAGAGACCCAGTACTTC. Translated: CASSQAPGLGQETQYF.

This clone occurred once. The rearrangement links TRBV6-5 to TRBJ2-2; tentatively, D is TRBD2 (5 bases). Deletions cut 7 bases from V and 4 bases from J, with 13 bases between. The CDR3 is made up of 14 amino acids. Germline CDR1 and CDR2: MNHEY and SVGAGI. The CDR3 spells CASKRGLPTGELFF. The CDR3 DNA sequence: TGTGCCAGCAAGCGAGGGTTACCCACCGGGGAGCTGTTTTTT.

V gene TRBV9 combines with J gene TRBJ2-1; 9 nucleotides align to TRBD1. The CDR3 runs 16 residues. Germline-derived CDR1 and CDR2 are SGDLS and YYNGEE. V was clipped by 2 bases and J by 8 bases; unmatched bases: 11. This CDR3 reads CASSVRGTGRIDEQFF. As DNA, the CDR3 is TGTGCCAGCAGCGTCCGTGGGACAGGGCGTATTGATGAGCAGTTCTTC. The full variable domain, with the rest looked up from reference TRBV9 and TRBJ2-1, is DSGVTQTPKHLITATGQRVTLRCSPRSGDLSVYWYQQSLDQGLQFLIQYYNGEERAKGNILERFSAQQFPDLHSELNLSSLELGDSALYFCASSVRGTGRIDEQFFGPGTRLTVL.

This clone has only a few counts. This chain joins TRBV27 and TRBJ1-1; D may be TRBD1 (6 bases). This CDR3 spans 15 amino acids. Germline V gene data show CDR1 as MNHEY and CDR2 as SMNVEV (reference sequence). V lost 6 bases and J lost 0, with 14 bases in between. The CDR3, as DNA: TGTGCCAGCAGAATCAGGGGAAACATGAACACTGAAGCTTTCTTT. This translates into CASRIRGNMNTEAFF.

The chain employs TRBV30 and TRBJ1-3, with D unresolved. Germline V gene data show CDR1 as GTSNPN and CDR2 as SVGIG (reference sequence). The CDR3 consists of 15 residues. V gave up 1 base and J gave up 4 bases, with 14 bases separating them. The CDR3 sequence is CAWSERSRPGNTIYF. In nucleotides, the CDR3 is TGTGCCTGGAGTGAGAGGTCCCGTCCCGGAAACACCATATATTTT.

In this sample, this clone turned up once. The V and J genes are TRBV12-3 or TRBV12-4 and TRBJ1-2; D is unclear. V was pared by 6 bases and J by 3 bases, with 5 bases between. The CDR3 length is 11 residues. CDR3 amino acids: CASRTHYGYTF. DNA of the CDR3: TGTGCCAGCAGGACACACTATGGCTACACCTTC.

The V and J genes are TRBV14 and TRBJ1-3; 11 positions match TRBD1. J lost 8 bases, V lost 1 base, and 7 bases had no gene match. This CDR3 region has 16 residues. CDR1 SGHDN and CDR2 FVKESK come from the germline V gene. The chain's CDR3 is CASSQAPGTGGDTIYF. DNA of the CDR3: TGTGCCAGCAGCCAAGCCCCCGGGACAGGGGGTGACACCATATATTTT. Variable domain in full (rest from reference TRBV14 and TRBJ1-3): EAGVTQFPSHSVIEKGQTVTLRCDPISGHDNLYWYRRVMGKEIKFLLHFVKESKQDESGMPNNRFLAERTGGTYSTLKVQPAELEDSGVYFCASSQAPGTGGDTIYFGEGSWLTVV.

The chain uses TRBV11-3 and TRBJ2-5, with 7 nucleotides matching TRBD1. Trimming cost V 4 bases and J 3 bases; bases outside gene matches: 2. CDR1 is SGHNT, CDR2 YENEEA, per germline. CDR3 size: 13 residues. The CDR3 here is CASSWTGEETQYF. Written as DNA, the CDR3 is TGTGCCAGCAGCTGGACAGGAGAAGAGACCCAGTACTTC.

The chain has TRBV4-3 and TRBJ1-3, with D tentatively TRBD1 (6 bases). Trimming took off 1 base at V and 7 bases at J, with 20 bases between the two ends. This CDR3 spans 17 amino acids. Germline CDR1 reads LGHNA; CDR2 reads YSLEER. The CDR3 DNA reads TGCGCCAGCAGCCAAGTTGTGGGGGAGGGGGTCCCCAACACCATATATTTT. Its translation: CASSQVVGEGVPNTIYF.

V usage is TRBV24-1 and J usage is TRBJ1-3; 11 bases align to TRBD1. The CDR3 contains 16 residues. CDR1 is KGHDR and CDR2 is SFDVKD in the germline V gene. Trimming took 3 bases from V and 3 from J; bases not matched to a gene: 3. The CDR3 sequence is CATSDTGQGDGNTIYF. CDR3 coding DNA: TGTGCCACCAGTGATACGGGACAGGGGGATGGAAACACCATATATTTT.

The rearrangement uses TRBV2 and TRBJ1-1; D gene unclear. The length of the CDR3 is 13 residues. Trimming removed 3 bases at V and 5 bases at J, with 10 bases between. Germline V lookup: CDR1 SNHLY, CDR2 FYNNEI. The CDR3 bases are TGTGCCAGCAGTGAGGAGGGTTGGACTGAAGCTTTCTTT. This gives the protein CASSEEGWTEAFF.

Comments on this clone: The junction shows a germline mismatch at one end, possibly a read error. The V gene is TRBV5-4, the J gene TRBJ1-2, with a possible D match to TRBD1 (6 bases). The CDR3 runs 13 residues. Germline values: CDR1 SGHNT, CDR2 YYREEE (reference sequence). The CDR3 nucleotides are TGTGCCAGCAGCCCAACAGGGACGGGAGGCTACGCCTTC. It yields the protein CASSPTGTGGYAF.